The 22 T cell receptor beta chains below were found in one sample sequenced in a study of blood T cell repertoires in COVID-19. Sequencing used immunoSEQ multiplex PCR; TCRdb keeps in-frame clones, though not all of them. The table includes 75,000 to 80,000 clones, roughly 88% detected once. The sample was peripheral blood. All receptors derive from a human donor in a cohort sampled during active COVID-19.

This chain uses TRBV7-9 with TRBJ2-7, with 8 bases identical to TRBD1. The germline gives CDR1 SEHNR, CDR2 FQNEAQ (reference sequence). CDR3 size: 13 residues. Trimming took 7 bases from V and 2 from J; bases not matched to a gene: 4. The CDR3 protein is CASTRTGTYEQYF. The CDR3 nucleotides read TGTGCCAGCACCCGGACAGGGACCTACGAGCAGTACTTC.

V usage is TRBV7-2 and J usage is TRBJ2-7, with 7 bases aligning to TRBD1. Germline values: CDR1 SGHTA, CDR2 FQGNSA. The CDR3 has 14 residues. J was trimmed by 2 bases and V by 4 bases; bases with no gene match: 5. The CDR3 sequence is CASSSQGFAYEQYF. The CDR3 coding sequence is TGTGCCAGCAGCTCACAGGGGTTCGCCTACGAGCAGTACTTC.

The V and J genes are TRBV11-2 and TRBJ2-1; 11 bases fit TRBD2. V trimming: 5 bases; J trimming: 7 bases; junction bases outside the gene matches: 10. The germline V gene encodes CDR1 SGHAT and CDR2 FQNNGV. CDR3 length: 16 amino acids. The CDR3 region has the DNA TGTGCCAGCAGCCTATTATCTACTAGCGGGAGAAATGAGCAGTTCTTC. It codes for CASSLLSTSGRNEQFF.

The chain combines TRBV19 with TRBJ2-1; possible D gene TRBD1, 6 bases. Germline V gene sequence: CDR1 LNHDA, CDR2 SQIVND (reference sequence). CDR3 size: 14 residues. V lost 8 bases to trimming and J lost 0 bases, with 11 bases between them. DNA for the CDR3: TGTGCCAGTGACCAGGGGAGCTCCTACAATGAGCAGTTCTTC. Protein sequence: CASDQGSSYNEQFF. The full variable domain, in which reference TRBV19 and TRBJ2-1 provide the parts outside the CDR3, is DGGITQSPKYLFRKEGQNVTLSCEQNLNHDAMYWYRQDPGQGLRLIYYSQIVNDFQKGDIAEGYSVSREKKESFPLTVTSAQKNPTAFYLCASDQGSSYNEQFFGPGTRLTVL.

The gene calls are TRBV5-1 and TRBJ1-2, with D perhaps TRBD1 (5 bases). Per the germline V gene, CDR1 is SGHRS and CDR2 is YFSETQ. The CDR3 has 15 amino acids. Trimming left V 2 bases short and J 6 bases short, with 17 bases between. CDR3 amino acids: CASSFLSGLGNGYTF. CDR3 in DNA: TGCGCCAGCAGCTTTCTGTCAGGGCTGGGGAATGGCTACACCTTC.

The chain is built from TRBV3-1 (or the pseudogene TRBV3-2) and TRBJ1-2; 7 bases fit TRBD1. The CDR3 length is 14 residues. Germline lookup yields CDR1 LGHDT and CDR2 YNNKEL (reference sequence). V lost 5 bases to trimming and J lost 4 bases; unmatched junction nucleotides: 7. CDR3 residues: CASSDRENSYGYTF. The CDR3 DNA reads TGTGCCAGCAGCGACAGGGAGAATTCCTATGGCTACACCTTC.

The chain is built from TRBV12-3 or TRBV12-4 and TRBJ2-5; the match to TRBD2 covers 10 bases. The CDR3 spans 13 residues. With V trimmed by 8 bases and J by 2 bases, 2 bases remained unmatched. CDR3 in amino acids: CASATSGQETQYF. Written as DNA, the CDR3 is TGTGCCAGCGCGACTAGCGGGCAAGAGACCCAGTACTTC.

In nucleotides, the CDR3 is TGTGCCAGCAGCCGCCAAGGGGGCCAAGTCGGGGAGCTGTTTTTT. Translation: CASSRQGGQVGELFF. The chain links TRBV3-1 (or the pseudogene TRBV3-2) to TRBJ2-2, with 7 bases fitting TRBD1. Unmatched junction bases numbered 9, after V lost 4 bases and J lost 7 bases. The CDR3 extends over 15 amino acids. Per germline, CDR1 LGHDT and CDR2 YNNKEL (reference sequence).

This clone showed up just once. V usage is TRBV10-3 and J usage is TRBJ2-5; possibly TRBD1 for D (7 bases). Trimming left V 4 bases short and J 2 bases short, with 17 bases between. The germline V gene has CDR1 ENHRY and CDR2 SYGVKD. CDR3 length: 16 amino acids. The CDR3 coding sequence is TGTGCCATCAGTGGTCGGGGGACAGACCCTCAAGAGACCCAGTACTTC. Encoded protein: CAISGRGTDPQETQYF.

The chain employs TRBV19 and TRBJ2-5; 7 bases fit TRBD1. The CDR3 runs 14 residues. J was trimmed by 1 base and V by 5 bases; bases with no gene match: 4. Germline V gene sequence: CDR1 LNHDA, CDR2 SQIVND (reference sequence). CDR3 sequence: CASSQRQGQETQYF. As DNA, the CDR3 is TGTGCCAGTAGTCAACGACAGGGCCAAGAGACCCAGTACTTC.

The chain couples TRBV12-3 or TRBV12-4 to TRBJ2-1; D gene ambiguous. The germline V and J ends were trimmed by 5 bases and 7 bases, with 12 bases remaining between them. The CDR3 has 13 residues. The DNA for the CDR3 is TGTGCCAGCAGTCCCCCAGGTGAGAATGAGCAGTTCTTC. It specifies CASSPPGENEQFF.

The CDR3: CASSLAGSGRSGELFF. CDR3 bases: TGTGCCAGCAGCTTAGCGGGTAGCGGGAGGTCCGGGGAGCTGTTTTTT. The chain uses TRBV7-9 and TRBJ2-2; 10 nucleotides align to TRBD2. Trimming took 0 bases from V and 6 from J; bases not matched to a gene: 4. The CDR3 has 16 residues. Germline CDR1 is SEHNR and CDR2 is FQNEAQ (reference sequence). Full variable domain (missing parts from reference TRBV7-9 and TRBJ2-2): DTGVSQNPRHKITKRGQNVTFRCDPISEHNRLYWYRQTLGQGPEFLTYFQNEAQLEKSRLLSDRFSAERPKGSFSTLEIQRTEQGDSAMYLCASSLAGSGRSGELFFGEGSRLTVL.

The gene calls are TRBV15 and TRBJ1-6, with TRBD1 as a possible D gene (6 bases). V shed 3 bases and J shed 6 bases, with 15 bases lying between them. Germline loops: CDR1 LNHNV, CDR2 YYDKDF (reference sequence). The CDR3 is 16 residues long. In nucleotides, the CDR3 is TGTGCCACCAGCAGGAACAGGGCGGCACGTAATTCACCCCTCCACTTT. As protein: CATSRNRAARNSPLHF.

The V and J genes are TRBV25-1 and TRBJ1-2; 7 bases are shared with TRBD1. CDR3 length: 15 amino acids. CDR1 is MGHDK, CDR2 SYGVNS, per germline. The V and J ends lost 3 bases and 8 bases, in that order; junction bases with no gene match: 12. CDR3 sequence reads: CASSDPAGGPYGYTF. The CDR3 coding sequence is TGTGCCAGCAGTGATCCGGCAGGGGGGCCTTACGGCTACACCTTC.

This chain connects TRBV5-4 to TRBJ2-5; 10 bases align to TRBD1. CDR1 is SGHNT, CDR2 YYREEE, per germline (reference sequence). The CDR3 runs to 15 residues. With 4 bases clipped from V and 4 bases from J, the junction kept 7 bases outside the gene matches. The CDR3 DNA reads TGTGCCAGCAGCACCGACAGGGGGCGCAGAGAGACCCAGTACTTC. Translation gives CASSTDRGRRETQYF.

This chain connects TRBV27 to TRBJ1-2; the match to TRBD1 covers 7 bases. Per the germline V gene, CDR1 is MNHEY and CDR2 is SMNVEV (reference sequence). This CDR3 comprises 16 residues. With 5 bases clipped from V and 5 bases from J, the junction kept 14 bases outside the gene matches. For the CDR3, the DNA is TGTGCCAGCAGTCTCCTGGGGGGACAGCCGGGTTATGGCTACACCTTC. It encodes CASSLLGGQPGYGYTF.

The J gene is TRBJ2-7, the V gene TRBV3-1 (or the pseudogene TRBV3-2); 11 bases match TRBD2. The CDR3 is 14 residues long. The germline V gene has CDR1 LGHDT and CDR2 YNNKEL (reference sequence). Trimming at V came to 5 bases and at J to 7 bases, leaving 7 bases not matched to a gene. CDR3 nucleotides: TGTGCCAGCAGCGCCCTAGCGGGGGGAGGGGAGCAGTACTTC. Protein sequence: CASSALAGGGEQYF.

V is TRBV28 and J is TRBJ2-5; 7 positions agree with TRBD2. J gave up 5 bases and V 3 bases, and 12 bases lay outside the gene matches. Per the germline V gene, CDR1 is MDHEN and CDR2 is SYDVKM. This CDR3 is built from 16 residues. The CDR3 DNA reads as TGTGCCAGCAGTTTCGGGTCTCGGCGGGAGAGTGAGACCCAGTACTTC. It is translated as CASSFGSRRESETQYF.

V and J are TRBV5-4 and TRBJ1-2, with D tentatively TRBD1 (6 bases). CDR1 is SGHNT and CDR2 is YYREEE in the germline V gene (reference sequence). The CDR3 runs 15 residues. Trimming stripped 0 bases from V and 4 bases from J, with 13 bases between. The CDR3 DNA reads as TGTGCCAGCAGCTTGGCTCAACAGGGTACCTATGGCTACACCTTC. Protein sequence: CASSLAQQGTYGYTF.

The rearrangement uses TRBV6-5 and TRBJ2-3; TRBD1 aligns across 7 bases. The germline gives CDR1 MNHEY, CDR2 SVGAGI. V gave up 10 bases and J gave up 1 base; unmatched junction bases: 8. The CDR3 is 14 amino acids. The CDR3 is CAIRDREGTDTQYF. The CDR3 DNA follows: TGTGCCATCCGCGACAGGGAAGGCACAGATACGCAGTATTTT.

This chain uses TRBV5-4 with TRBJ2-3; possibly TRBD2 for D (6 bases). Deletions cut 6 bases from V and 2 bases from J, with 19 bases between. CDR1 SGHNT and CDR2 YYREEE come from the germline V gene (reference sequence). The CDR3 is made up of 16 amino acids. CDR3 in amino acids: CASTGRKGTNTDTQYF. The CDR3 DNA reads TGTGCCAGCACGGGGAGGAAGGGGACCAACACAGATACGCAGTATTTT.

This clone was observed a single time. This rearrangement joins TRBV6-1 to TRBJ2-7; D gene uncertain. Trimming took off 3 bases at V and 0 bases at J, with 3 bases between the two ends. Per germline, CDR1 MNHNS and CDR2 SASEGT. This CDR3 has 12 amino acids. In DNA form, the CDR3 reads TGTGCCAGCAGTGAGTACTCCTACGAGCAGTACTTC. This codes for CASSEYSYEQYF.